This T cell receptor (beta chain) was observed in a study of blood T cells in healthy people across ages. Overall study results and limits: A greater number of naive CD4+ cells and higher diversity distinguished long-lived donors from aged donors.

Each donor had approximately 10 milliliters of peripheral blood drawn. As regards this clonotype: Its target is unknown.

A sample-barcoded 5' primer and a J-beta primer mix were used in a second PCR of roughly 7 to 11 cycles. A template-switch adaptor containing 12 random nucleotides labeled each cDNA molecule. A single record per CDR3 protein comes from TCRdb applying MiXCR to the 5' RACE reads. The data show about 780,000 distinct CDR3 sequences, with less than 60% seen just once and around 18% held by the top ten. Material: blood. The source of this sequence is an older man in good health.

CDR3 sequence (DNA): TGTGCCAGCAGGGGGGACTCTCACTATGGCTACACCTTC. Protein product: CASRGDSHYGYTF. The chain links TRBV2 to TRBJ1-2; tentatively, D is TRBD1 (5 bases). The CDR3 is 13 amino acids. Germline CDR1 reads SNHLY; CDR2 reads FYNNEI. V lost 6 bases to trimming and J lost 3 bases, with 11 bases between them.